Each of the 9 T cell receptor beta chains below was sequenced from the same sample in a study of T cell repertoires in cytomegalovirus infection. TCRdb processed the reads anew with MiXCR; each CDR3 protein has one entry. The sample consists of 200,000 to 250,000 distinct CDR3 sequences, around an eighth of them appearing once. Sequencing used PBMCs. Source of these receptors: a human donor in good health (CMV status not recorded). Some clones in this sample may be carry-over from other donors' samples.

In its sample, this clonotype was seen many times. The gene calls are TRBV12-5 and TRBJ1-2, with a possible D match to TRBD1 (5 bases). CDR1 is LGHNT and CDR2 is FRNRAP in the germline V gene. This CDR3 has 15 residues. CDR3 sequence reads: CVPRRERGPGYGYTF. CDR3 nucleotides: TGTGTCCCCCGGAGGGAGAGGGGCCCAGGCTATGGCTACACCTTC.

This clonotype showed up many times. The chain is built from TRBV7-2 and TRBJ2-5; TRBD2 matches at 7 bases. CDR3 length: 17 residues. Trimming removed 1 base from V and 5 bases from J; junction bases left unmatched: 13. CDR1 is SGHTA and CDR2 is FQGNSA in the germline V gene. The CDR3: CASSLEVGPGGGETQYF. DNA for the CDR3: TGTGCCAGCAGCTTAGAAGTGGGCCCGGGGGGTGGGGAGACCCAGTACTTC.

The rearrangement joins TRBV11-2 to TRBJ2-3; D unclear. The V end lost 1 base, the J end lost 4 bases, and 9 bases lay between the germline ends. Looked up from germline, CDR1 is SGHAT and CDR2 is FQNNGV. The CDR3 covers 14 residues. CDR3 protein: CASSLGPPADTQYF. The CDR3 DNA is TGTGCCAGCAGCTTAGGTCCCCCCGCAGATACGCAGTATTTT.

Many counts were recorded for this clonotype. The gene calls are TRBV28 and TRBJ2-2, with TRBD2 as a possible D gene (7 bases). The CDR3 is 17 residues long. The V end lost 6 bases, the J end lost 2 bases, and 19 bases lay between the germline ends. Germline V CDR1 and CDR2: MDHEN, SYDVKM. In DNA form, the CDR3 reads TGTGCCAGCAGCCGGAGGGGGGGGACACCTAACACCGGGGAGCTGTTTTTT. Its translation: CASSRRGGTPNTGELFF.

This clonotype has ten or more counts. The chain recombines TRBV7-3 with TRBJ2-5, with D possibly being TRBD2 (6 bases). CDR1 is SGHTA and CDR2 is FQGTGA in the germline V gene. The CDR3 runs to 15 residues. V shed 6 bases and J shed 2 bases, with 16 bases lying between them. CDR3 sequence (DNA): TGTGCCAGCAGTCAACAGGCGGGGTCACAAGAGACCCAGTACTTC. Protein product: CASSQQAGSQETQYF.

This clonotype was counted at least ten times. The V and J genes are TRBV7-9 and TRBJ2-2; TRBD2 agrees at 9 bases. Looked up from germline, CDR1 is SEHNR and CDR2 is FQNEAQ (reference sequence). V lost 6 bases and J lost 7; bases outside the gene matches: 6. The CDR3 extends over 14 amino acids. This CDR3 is CASSRTSVGGELFF. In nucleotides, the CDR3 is TGTGCCAGCAGTCGGACTAGCGTAGGCGGGGAGCTGTTTTTT.

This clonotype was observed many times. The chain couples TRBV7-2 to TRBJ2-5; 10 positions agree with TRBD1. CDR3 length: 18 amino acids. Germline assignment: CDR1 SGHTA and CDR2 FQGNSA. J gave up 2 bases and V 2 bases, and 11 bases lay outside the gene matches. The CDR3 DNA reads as TGTGCCAGCAGCTTAAGAATCCCGGGACAGGGGCTTCAAGAGACCCAGTACTTC. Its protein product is CASSLRIPGQGLQETQYF.

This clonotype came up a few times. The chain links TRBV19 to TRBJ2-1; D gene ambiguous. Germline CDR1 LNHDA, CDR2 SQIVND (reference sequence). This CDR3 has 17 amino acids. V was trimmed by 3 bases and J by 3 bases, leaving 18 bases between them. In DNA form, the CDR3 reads TGTGCCAGTAGTATCACTGCGTCAACTCCCTACTACAATGAGCAGTTCTTC. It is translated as CASSITASTPYYNEQFF.

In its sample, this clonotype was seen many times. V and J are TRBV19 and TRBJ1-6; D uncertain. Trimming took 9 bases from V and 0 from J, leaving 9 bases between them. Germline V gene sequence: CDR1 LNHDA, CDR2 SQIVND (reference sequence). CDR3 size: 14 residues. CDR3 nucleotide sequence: TGTGCCAGCTCGGCGAGCTCCTATAATTCACCCCTCCACTTT. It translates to CASSASSYNSPLHF.